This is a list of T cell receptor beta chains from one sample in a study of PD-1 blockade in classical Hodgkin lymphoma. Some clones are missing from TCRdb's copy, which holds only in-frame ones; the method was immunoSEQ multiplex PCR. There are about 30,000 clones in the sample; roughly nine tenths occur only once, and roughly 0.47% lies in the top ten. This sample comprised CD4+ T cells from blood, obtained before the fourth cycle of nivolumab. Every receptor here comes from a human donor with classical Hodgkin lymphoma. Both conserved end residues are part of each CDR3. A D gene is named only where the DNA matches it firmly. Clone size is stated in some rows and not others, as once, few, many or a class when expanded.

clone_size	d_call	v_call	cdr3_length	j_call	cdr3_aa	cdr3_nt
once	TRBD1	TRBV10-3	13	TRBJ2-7	CAITGTGEGEQYF	TGTGCCATCACGGGGACAGGGGAGGGGGAGCAGTACTTC
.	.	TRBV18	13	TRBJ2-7	CASSPAEGYEQYF	TGTGCCAGCTCACCAGCAGAGGGGTACGAGCAGTACTTC
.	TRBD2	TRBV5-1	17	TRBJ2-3	CASRRYTGTSDMGTQYF	TGCGCCAGCAGGCGATACACCGGGACTAGCGACATGGGTACGCAGTATTTT
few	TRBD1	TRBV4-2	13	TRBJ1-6	CASSQTGGLPLHF	TGTGCCAGCAGCCAAACAGGGGGCCTACCCCTCCACTTT
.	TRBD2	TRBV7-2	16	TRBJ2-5	CASSPRGTSGVRTQYF	TGTGCCAGCAGCCCCCGGGGGACTAGCGGGGTTCGTACCCAGTACTTC
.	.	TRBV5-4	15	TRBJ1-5	CASSIGPGGNQPQHF	TGTGCCAGCAGCATAGGGCCGGGGGGCAATCAGCCCCAGCATTTT
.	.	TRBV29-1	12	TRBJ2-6	CSASAGANVLTF	TGCAGTGCTAGCGCTGGGGCCAACGTCCTGACTTTC
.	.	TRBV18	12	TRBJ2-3	CASSPRRDTQYF	TGTGCCAGCTCACCCCGACGAGATACGCAGTATTTT
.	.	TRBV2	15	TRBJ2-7	CASRGSGPPSYEQYF	TGTGCCAGCAGGGGGAGCGGACCCCCCTCCTACGAGCAGTACTTC
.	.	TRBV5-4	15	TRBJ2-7	CASSLEVDSSYEQYF	TGTGCCAGCAGCTTGGAGGTGGACAGCTCCTACGAGCAGTACTTC
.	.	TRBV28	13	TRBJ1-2	CASSLTSYYGYTF	TGTGCCAGCAGTTTAACGTCCTACTATGGCTACACCTTC
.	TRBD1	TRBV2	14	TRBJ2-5	CASSPDRGQGTQYF	TGTGCCAGCAGCCCGGACAGGGGGCAGGGGACCCAGTACTTC
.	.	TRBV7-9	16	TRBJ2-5	CASSGPAGTKISQQYF	TGTGCCAGCAGCGGTCCGGCCGGGACAAAGATTAGTCAGCAGTACTTC
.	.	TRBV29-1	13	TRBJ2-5	CSVEDGGRRAQYF	TGCAGCGTTGAAGACGGGGGGCGCAGGGCCCAGTACTTC
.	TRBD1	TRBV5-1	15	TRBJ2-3	CASRGQGVGTDTQYF	TGCGCCAGCAGGGGACAGGGGGTTGGCACAGATACGCAGTATTTT
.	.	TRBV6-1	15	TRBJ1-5	CASSDFGRGNQPQHF	TGTGCCAGCAGTGATTTTGGTCGTGGCAATCAGCCCCAGCATTTT
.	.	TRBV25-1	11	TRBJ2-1	CASSDYNEQFF	TGTGCCAGCAGTGATTACAATGAGCAGTTCTTC
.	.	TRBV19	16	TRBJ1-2	CASSRYLGGRDYGYTF	TGTGCCAGTAGTCGGTACCTGGGGGGAAGAGACTATGGCTACACCTTC
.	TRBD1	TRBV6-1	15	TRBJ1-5	CASSRVQGVDQPQHF	TGTGCCAGCAGTAGAGTACAGGGGGTGGATCAGCCCCAGCATTTT
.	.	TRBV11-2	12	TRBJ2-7	CASSLEALQQYF	TGTGCCAGCAGCTTAGAGGCCCTCCAGCAGTACTTC
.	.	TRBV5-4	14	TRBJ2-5	CASSRGLIGETQYF	TGTGCCAGCAGCCGCGGACTAATTGGCGAGACCCAGTACTTC
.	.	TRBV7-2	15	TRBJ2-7	CASSSPEVGSYEQYF	TGTGCCAGCAGCTCCCCGGAGGTTGGGAGCTACGAGCAGTACTTC
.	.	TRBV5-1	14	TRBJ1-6	CASSFAGSNSPLHF	TGCGCCAGCAGCTTCGCAGGGAGTAATTCACCCCTCCACTTT
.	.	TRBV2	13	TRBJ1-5	CASSPTGTQPQHF	TGTGCCAGCAGTCCTACAGGGACTCAGCCCCAGCATTTT
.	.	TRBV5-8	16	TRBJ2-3	CASSLGLAKITDTQYF	TGTGCCAGCAGCTTGGGTCTAGCAAAGATCACAGATACGCAGTATTTT
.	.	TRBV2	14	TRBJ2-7	CASSPRSGAYEQYF	TGTGCCAGCTCGCCAAGGTCAGGAGCCTACGAGCAGTACTTC
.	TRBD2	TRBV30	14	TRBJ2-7	CAWSVLSGNDEQYF	TGTGCCTGGAGTGTACTCAGCGGGAACGACGAGCAGTACTTC
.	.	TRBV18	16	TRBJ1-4	CASSRQTPNTNEKLFF	TGTGCCAGCTCACGACAAACTCCAAACACTAATGAAAAACTGTTTTTT
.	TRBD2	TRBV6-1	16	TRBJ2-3	CASSGSSGGTTDTQYF	TGTGCCAGCAGTGGATCTAGCGGGGGGACCACAGATACGCAGTATTTT
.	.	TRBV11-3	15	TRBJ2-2	CASSSNQRSPGELFF	TGTGCCAGCAGCTCGAACCAGAGAAGCCCCGGGGAGCTGTTTTTT
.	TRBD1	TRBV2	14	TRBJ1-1	CASRGQGANTEAFF	TGTGCCAGCAGGGGACAGGGGGCGAACACTGAAGCTTTCTTT
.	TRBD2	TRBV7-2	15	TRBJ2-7	CASSPGTSASYEQYF	TGTGCCAGCAGCCCAGGGACTAGCGCCTCCTACGAGCAGTACTTC
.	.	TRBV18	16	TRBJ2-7	CASSPLTGASPYEQYF	TGTGCCAGCTCACCCCTCACGGGAGCTTCGCCCTACGAGCAGTACTTC
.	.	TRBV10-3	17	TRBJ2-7	CAISESVLAEPSYEQYF	TGTGCCATCAGTGAGTCCGTTTTAGCGGAACCGTCCTACGAGCAGTACTTC
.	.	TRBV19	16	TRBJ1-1	CASSWGIRSMYTEAFF	TGTGCCAGTAGCTGGGGGATCCGGAGTATGTACACTGAAGCTTTCTTT
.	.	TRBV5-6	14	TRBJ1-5	CASSLEGRVQPQHF	TGTGCCAGCAGCTTGGAGGGCAGGGTACAGCCCCAGCATTTT
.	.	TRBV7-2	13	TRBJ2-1	CASRDRSGNEQFF	TGTGCCAGCAGGGACCGGAGTGGGAATGAGCAGTTCTTC
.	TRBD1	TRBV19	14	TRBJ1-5	CASDYQGAHQPQHF	TGTGCCAGTGATTATCAGGGGGCACATCAGCCCCAGCATTTT
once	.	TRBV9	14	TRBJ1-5	CASSVDSGNQPQHF	TGTGCCAGCAGCGTGGATTCAGGGAATCAGCCCCAGCATTTT
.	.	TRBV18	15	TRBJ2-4	CASSPPTLAKNIQYF	TGTGCCAGCTCACCACCGACCCTAGCCAAAAACATTCAGTACTTC
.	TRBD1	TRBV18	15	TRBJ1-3	CASFSGTGTGNTIYF	TGTGCCAGCTTCTCCGGGACAGGGACTGGAAACACCATATATTTT
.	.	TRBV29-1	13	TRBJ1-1	CSVDYASNTEAFF	TGCAGCGTTGATTATGCGAGCAACACTGAAGCTTTCTTT
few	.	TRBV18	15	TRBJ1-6	CASSPAGARDSPLHF	TGTGCCAGCTCACCCGCGGGGGCACGGGATTCACCCCTCCACTTT
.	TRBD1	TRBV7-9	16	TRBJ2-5	CASSLVLGQDRETQYF	TGTGCCAGCAGCTTAGTACTGGGACAGGACCGAGAGACCCAGTACTTC
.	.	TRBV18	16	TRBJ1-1	CASSPTQGSMNTEAFF	TGTGCCAGCTCACCAACTCAGGGGTCTATGAACACTGAAGCTTTCTTT
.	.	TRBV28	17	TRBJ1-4	CASSLLDPRLTNEKLFF	TGTGCCAGCAGTTTATTGGATCCCCGTCTCACTAATGAAAAACTGTTTTTT
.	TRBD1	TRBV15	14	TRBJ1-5	CATSDRAGNQPQHF	TGTGCCACCAGCGACAGGGCAGGCAATCAGCCCCAGCATTTT